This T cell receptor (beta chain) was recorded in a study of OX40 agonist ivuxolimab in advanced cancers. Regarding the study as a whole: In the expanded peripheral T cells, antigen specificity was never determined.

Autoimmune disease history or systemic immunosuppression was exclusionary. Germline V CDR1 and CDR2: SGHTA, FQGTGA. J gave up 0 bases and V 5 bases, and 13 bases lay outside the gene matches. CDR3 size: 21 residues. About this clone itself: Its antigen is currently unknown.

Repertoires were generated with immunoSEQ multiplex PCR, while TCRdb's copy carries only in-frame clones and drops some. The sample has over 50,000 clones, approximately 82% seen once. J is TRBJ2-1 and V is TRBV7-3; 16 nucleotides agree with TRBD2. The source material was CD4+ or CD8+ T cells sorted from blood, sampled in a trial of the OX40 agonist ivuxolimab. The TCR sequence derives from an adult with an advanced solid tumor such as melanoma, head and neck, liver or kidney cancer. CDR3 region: CASSPFGSGLAGGPSYNEQFF. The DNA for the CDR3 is TGTGCCAGCAGCCCATTTGGTTCGGGACTAGCGGGAGGGCCCTCCTACAATGAGCAGTTCTTC.